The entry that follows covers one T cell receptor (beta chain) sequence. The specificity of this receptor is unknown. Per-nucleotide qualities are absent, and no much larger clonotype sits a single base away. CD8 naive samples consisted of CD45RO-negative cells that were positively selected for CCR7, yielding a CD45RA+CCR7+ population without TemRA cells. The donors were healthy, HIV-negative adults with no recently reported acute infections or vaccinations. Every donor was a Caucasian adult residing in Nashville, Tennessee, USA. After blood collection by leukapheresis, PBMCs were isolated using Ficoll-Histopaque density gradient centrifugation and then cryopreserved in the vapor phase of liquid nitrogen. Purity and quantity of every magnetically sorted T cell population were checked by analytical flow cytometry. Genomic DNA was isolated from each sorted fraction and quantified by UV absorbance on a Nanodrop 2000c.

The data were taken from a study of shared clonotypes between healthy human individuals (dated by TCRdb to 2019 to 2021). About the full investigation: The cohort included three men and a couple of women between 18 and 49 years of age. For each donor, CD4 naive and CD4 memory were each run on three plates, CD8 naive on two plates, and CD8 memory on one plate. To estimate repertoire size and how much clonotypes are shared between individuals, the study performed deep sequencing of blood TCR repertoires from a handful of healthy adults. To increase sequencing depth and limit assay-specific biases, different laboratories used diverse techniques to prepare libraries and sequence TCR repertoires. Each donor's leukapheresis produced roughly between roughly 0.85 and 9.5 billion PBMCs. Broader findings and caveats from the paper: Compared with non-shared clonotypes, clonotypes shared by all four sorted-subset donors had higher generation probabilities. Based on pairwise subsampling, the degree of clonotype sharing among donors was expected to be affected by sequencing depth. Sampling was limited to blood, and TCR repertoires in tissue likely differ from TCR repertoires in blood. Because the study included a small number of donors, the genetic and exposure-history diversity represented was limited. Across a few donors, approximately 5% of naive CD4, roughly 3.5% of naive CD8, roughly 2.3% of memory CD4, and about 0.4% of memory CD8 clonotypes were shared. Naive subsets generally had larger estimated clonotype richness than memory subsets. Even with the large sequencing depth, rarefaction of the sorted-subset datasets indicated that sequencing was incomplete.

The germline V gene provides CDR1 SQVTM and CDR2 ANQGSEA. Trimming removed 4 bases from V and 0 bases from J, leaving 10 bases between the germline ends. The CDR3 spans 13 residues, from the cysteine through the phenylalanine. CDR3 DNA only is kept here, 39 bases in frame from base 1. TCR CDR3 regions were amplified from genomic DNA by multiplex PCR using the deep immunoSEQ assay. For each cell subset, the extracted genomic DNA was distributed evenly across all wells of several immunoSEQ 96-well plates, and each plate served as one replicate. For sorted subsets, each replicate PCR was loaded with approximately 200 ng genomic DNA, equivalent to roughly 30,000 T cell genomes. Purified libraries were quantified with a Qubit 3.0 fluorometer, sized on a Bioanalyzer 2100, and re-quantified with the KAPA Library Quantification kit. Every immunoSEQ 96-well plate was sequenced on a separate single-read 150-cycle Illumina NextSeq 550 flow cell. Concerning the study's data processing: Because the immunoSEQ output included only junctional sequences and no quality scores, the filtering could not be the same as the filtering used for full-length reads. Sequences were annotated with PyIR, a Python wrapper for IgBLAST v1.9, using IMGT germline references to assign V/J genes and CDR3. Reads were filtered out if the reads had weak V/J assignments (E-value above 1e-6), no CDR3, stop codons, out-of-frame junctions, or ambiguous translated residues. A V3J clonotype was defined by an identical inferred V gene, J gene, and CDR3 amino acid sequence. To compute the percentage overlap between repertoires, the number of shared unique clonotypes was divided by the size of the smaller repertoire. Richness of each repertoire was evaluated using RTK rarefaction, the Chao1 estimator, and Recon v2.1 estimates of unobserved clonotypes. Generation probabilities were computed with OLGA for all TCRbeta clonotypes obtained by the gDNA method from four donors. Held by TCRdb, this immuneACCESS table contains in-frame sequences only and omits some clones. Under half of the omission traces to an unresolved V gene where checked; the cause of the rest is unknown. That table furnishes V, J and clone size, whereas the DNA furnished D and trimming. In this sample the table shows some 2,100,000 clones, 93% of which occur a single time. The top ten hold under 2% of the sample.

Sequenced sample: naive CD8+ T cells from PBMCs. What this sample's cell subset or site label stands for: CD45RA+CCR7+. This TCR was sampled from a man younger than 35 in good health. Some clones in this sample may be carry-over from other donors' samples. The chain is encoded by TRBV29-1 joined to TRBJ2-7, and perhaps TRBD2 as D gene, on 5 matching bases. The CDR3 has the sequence CSVVWENSYEQYF. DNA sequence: TGCAGCGTTGTGTGGGAGAACTCCTACGAGCAGTACTTC.